This entry lists 25 T cell receptor beta chains sequenced from one sample in a study of blood T cell repertoires in COVID-19 (dated by TCRdb to 2018 to 2020). The method behind the library was the immunoSEQ multiplex PCR assay. TCRdb obtained this table from immuneACCESS and retained in-frame rearrangements with V and J assigned. These tables miss some clones; where compared with another copy, unresolved V genes account for less than half of the shortfall, and the remainder is unexplained. Present in this sample are hundreds of thousands of clones, about 83% of which were seen just once. The biggest ten clones account for 5.5% to 6.5% of the sample. The sample consisted of peripheral blood. The receptors here all came from a woman older than 75 with COVID-19, enrolled during active disease.

The CDR3 bases are TGTGCCAGCAGTTTTAGTAAGGACAGGGACTACGAGCAGTACTTC. It specifies CASSFSKDRDYEQYF. The V gene is TRBV27, the J gene TRBJ2-7; 8 bases match TRBD1. The germline gives CDR1 MNHEY, CDR2 SMNVEV (reference sequence). The CDR3 runs 15 residues. After removal of 3 bases from V and 3 bases from J, the junction contained 7 bases not matched to a gene.

The J gene is TRBJ1-2, the V gene TRBV18; D unclear. Per the germline V gene, CDR1 is KGHSH and CDR2 is LQKENI. The V end lost 1 base, the J end lost 0 bases, and 9 bases lay between the germline ends. This CDR3 has 15 amino acids. The CDR3 loop is CASSPQGTANYGYTF. The CDR3 DNA follows: TGTGCCAGCTCACCACAAGGAACAGCTAACTATGGCTACACCTTC.

The CDR3 region has the DNA TGTGCCAGCAGCTTAGTACCGGTCGGTGAAAAACTGTTTTTT. It specifies CASSLVPVGEKLFF. The V and J genes are TRBV11-2 and TRBJ1-4; no firm D call. Germline assignment: CDR1 SGHAT and CDR2 FQNNGV. V was trimmed by 1 base and J by 7 bases, leaving 10 bases between them. The CDR3 spans 14 residues.

This clone was observed once. V is TRBV6-6 and J is TRBJ1-1; 8 nucleotides line up with TRBD1. V lost 6 bases, J lost 5 bases, and 5 bases stayed unmatched. The CDR3 is 13 residues long. Germline assignment: CDR1 MNHNY and CDR2 SVGAGI (reference sequence). For the CDR3, the DNA is TGTGCCAGCAGCCAAGACAGGGGTACTGAAGCTTTCTTT. Its protein is CASSQDRGTEAFF.

This clone was observed a handful of times. The chain has TRBV3-1 (or the pseudogene TRBV3-2) and TRBJ2-5; tentative D call: TRBD2 (5 bases). Per the germline V gene, CDR1 is LGHDT and CDR2 is YNNKEL (reference sequence). V dropped 2 bases and J dropped 3 bases, with 10 bases sitting between them. This CDR3 has 14 residues. In DNA, the CDR3 is TGTGCCAGCAGCCAAATTCTGGGAGAAGAGACCCAGTACTTC. Translating it yields CASSQILGEETQYF.

The chain uses TRBV21-1 and TRBJ1-5; the D call TRBD1 from the table was never checked on the DNA. TRBV21-1 is noted as a pseudogene. The CDR3 sequence is 19 residues long. The DNA for the CDR3 is TGTGCCAGCAGCGCGGACCGGGACAGGGTTGATTTTAGCAATCAGCCCCAGCATTTT. As protein: CASSADRDRVDFSNQPQHF.

This sequence joins TRBV19 and TRBJ2-7; D is ambiguous. Germline V CDR1 and CDR2: LNHDA, SQIVND (reference sequence). The V end lost 4 bases, the J end lost 0 bases, and 7 bases lay between the germline ends. The CDR3 has 13 residues. The CDR3 sequence is CASSKAVSYEQYF. CDR3 in DNA: TGTGCCAGTAGTAAGGCGGTCTCCTACGAGCAGTACTTC. The full variable domain, with the rest looked up from reference TRBV19 and TRBJ2-7, is DGGITQSPKYLFRKEGQNVTLSCEQNLNHDAMYWYRQDPGQGLRLIYYSQIVNDFQKGDIAEGYSVSREKKESFPLTVTSAQKNPTAFYLCASSKAVSYEQYFGPGTRLTVT.

The chain links TRBV7-2 to TRBJ2-3, with 8 bases fitting TRBD2. This CDR3 contains 14 residues. Germline V lookup: CDR1 SGHTA, CDR2 FQGNSA. The junction had 2 bases not matched to a gene; V was cut back by 6 bases and J by 0 bases. The CDR3 DNA is TGTGCCAGCAGTATAGCGGGGAGCACAGATACGCAGTATTTT. This codes for CASSIAGSTDTQYF.

As to this clone: One junction end disagrees with the germline gene, perhaps due to a read error. This chain links TRBV15 with TRBJ2-1; 7 bases are shared with TRBD2. Germline CDR1 reads LNHNV; CDR2 reads YYDKDF (reference sequence). This CDR3 is built from 16 residues. CDR3 in DNA: TGTGCCACCAGCCGAGGGGCTGAGCGGGGCTACAATGAGCGGTTCTTC. The encoded protein is CATSRGAERGYNERFF.

The genes are TRBV28 and TRBJ2-1; D perhaps matches TRBD1 (6 bases). The CDR3 has 12 residues. Germline V lookup: CDR1 MDHEN, CDR2 SYDVKM. V was shortened by 6 bases and J by 7 bases, with 10 bases between the two germline ends. CDR3 amino acids: CASRTGQNEQFF. In DNA form, the CDR3 reads TGTGCCAGCAGAACCGGACAGAATGAGCAGTTCTTC.

The chain carries TRBV6-1 and TRBJ1-5; possible D gene TRBD1, 6 bases. The CDR3 length is 14 residues. CDR1 and CDR2 from the germline V gene are MNHNS and SASEGT. Trimming shortened V by 3 bases and J by 3 bases, and 9 bases separated the two germline ends. The DNA of the CDR3 is TGTGCCAGCAGTGATCAGGGGACCAATCAGCCCCAGCATTTT. Translated, it gives CASSDQGTNQPQHF.

This chain joins TRBV6-5 and TRBJ1-1; no clear D. V was pared by 6 bases and J by 3 bases, with 17 bases between. Per germline, CDR1 MNHEY and CDR2 SVGAGI. The length of the CDR3 is 15 residues. Here the CDR3 reads CASSPRGRKDTEAFF. The CDR3 DNA reads as TGTGCCAGCAGCCCACGAGGGAGGAAGGACACTGAAGCTTTCTTT.

The chain couples TRBV10-2 to TRBJ2-7; 8 nucleotides align to TRBD2. The CDR3 covers 15 residues. Unmatched junction bases numbered 6, after V lost 2 bases and J lost 3 bases. Per germline, CDR1 WSHSY and CDR2 SAAADI. The CDR3, as DNA: TGCGCCAGCAGTGAGCCCCTCGGGAGGGACTACGAGCAGTACTTC. It yields the protein CASSEPLGRDYEQYF.

The rearrangement uses TRBV13 and TRBJ1-1; D not certain. Germline CDR1 reads PRHDT; CDR2 reads FYEKMQ (reference sequence). Deletions cut 5 bases from V and 6 bases from J, with 13 bases between. There are 13 residues in the CDR3. The CDR3 reads CASSPRGGSEAFF. The DNA for the CDR3 is TGTGCCAGCAGCCCCCGCGGAGGGTCTGAAGCTTTCTTT.

The chain links TRBV5-1 to TRBJ1-5; TRBD1 is a possible D gene (6 bases). The CDR3 is made up of 13 amino acids. Looked up from germline, CDR1 is SGHRS and CDR2 is YFSETQ. V lost 1 base and J lost 5, with 7 bases in between. CDR3 sequence (DNA): TGCGCCAGCAGCTTGTCAGGGGATCAGCCCCAGCATTTT. It yields the protein CASSLSGDQPQHF.

The chain carries TRBV10-3 and TRBJ1-4; the match to TRBD1 covers 9 bases. The CDR3 loop spans 15 amino acids. J gave up 8 bases and V 3 bases, and 7 bases lay outside the gene matches. Germline CDR1 is ENHRY and CDR2 is SYGVKD. DNA for the CDR3: TGTGCCATCAGTGATACGGGACAGGGTGTAGAAAAACTGTTTTTT. Translated: CAISDTGQGVEKLFF.

The chain couples TRBV29-1 to TRBJ2-5; tentative D call: TRBD1 (6 bases). V lost 2 bases and J 2 bases, leaving 9 bases between the germline ends. Germline loops: CDR1 SQVTM, CDR2 ANQGSEA. This CDR3 region has 13 residues. The CDR3 region is CSVERGNQETQYF. CDR3 nucleotides: TGCAGCGTTGAAAGGGGGAATCAAGAGACCCAGTACTTC. The entire variable domain, with the rest obtained from reference TRBV29-1 and TRBJ2-5, is as follows: SAVISQKPSRDICQRGTSLTIQCQVDSQVTMMFWYRQQPGQSLTLIATANQGSEATYESGFVIDKFPISRPNLTFSTLTVSNMSPEDSSIYLCSVERGNQETQYFGPGTRLLVL.

Only a few counts were recorded for this clone. The chain has TRBV6-5 and TRBJ1-2; 7 nucleotides agree with TRBD1. V gave up 6 bases and J gave up 7 bases; unmatched junction bases: 11. The length of the CDR3 is 14 residues. CDR1 and CDR2 from the germline V gene are MNHEY and SVGAGI. The CDR3 region has the DNA TGTGCCAGCAGGGCCACAGGGGCTCCGGGTGGCTACACCTTC. Translated, it gives CASRATGAPGGYTF.

The rearrangement links TRBV4-3 to TRBJ1-5; D might be TRBD1 (5 bases). Trimming removed 0 bases at V and 1 base at J, with 7 bases between. The germline CDR1 and CDR2 sequences are LGHNA and YSLEER. The CDR3 sequence is 15 residues long. The CDR3 loop reads CASSQDRGSNQPQHF. Here the CDR3 DNA reads TGCGCCAGCAGCCAAGATCGGGGGAGCAATCAGCCCCAGCATTTT.

J is TRBJ2-2 and V is TRBV5-1; TRBD1 agrees at 8 bases. There are 16 residues in the CDR3. Losses at the gene ends were 0 bases for V and 4 bases for J; bases not matched to a gene: 5. Germline assignment: CDR1 SGHRS and CDR2 YFSETQ. The CDR3 DNA reads TGCGCCAGCAGCTTGGACCGGGACAGGATCACCGGGGAGCTGTTTTTT. It yields the protein CASSLDRDRITGELFF.

This sequence joins TRBV29-1 and TRBJ1-2; D unclear. Trimming left V 4 bases short and J 4 bases short, with 10 bases between. The germline V gene encodes CDR1 SQVTM and CDR2 ANQGSEA. This CDR3 is 12 amino acids long. In nucleotides, the CDR3 is TGCAGCGTTGGGTCAGGCAGCTATGGCTACACCTTC. Translated: CSVGSGSYGYTF.

V gene TRBV7-9 combines with J gene TRBJ1-1; 9 bases fit TRBD1. V was pared by 5 bases and J by 0 bases, with 7 bases of the junction left unmatched. The CDR3 sequence is 16 residues long. Germline V gene data show CDR1 as SEHNR and CDR2 as FQNEAQ (reference sequence). The CDR3 reads CASSPGTGPMNTEAFF. The CDR3 nucleotides are TGTGCCAGCAGCCCAGGGACAGGGCCGATGAACACTGAAGCTTTCTTT.

The chain links TRBV10-3 to TRBJ1-5; 8 nucleotides agree with TRBD1. V was pared by 2 bases and J by 5 bases, with 5 bases of the junction left unmatched. This CDR3 spans 15 amino acids. The germline V gene has CDR1 ENHRY and CDR2 SYGVKD. The CDR3: CAISERQGTHQPQHF. The CDR3 coding sequence is TGTGCCATCAGTGAGAGACAGGGGACCCATCAGCCCCAGCATTTT.

This chain links TRBV5-1 with TRBJ2-7, with 8 bases fitting TRBD1. This CDR3 is 15 amino acids long. Losses at the gene ends were 0 bases for V and 0 bases for J; bases not matched to a gene: 2. Germline values: CDR1 SGHRS, CDR2 YFSETQ. CDR3 protein: CASSLAGTGSYEQYF. DNA of the CDR3: TGCGCCAGCAGCTTGGCAGGGACAGGCTCCTACGAGCAGTACTTC.

The chain joins TRBV29-1 to TRBJ1-1; D may be TRBD1 (6 bases). The CDR3 is made up of 13 amino acids. V lost 3 bases, J lost 1 base, and 9 bases lay in between. Germline loops: CDR1 SQVTM, CDR2 ANQGSEA. The DNA for the CDR3 is TGCAGCGTTGATCAGGGGCGGAACACTGAAGCTTTCTTT. Its protein is CSVDQGRNTEAFF. Full variable domain (rest looked up from reference TRBV29-1 and TRBJ1-1): SAVISQKPSRDICQRGTSLTIQCQVDSQVTMMFWYRQQPGQSLTLIATANQGSEATYESGFVIDKFPISRPNLTFSTLTVSNMSPEDSSIYLCSVDQGRNTEAFFGQGTRLTVV.